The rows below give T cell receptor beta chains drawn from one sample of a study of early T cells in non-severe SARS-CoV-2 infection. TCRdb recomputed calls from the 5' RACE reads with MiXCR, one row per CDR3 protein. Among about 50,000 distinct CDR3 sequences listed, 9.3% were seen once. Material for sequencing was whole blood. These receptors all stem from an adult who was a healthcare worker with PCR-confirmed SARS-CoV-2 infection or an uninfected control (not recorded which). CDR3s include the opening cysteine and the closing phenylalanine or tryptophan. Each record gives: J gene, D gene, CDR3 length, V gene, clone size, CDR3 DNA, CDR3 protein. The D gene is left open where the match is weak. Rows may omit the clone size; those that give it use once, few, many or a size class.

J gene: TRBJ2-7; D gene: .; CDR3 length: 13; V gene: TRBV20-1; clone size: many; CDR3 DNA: TGCAGTGCCCCCGCCGGGGCCAGCTACGAGCAGTACTTC; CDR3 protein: CSAPAGASYEQYF
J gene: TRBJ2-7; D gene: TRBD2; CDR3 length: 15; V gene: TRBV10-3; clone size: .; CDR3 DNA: TGTGCCATCAGCGGAGGAGCGGGAGGGCCTGGCGAGCAGTACTTC; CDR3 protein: CAISGGAGGPGEQYF
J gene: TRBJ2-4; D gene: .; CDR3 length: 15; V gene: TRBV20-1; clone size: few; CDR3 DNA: TGCAGTGCCTCTATCGTTCTTAAAGATAAAAACATTCAGTACTTC; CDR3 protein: CSASIVLKDKNIQYF
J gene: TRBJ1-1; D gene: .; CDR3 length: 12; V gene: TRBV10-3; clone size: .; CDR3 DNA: TGTGCCGTCAAACAGCCGAACACTGAAGCTTTCTTT; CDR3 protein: CAVKQPNTEAFF
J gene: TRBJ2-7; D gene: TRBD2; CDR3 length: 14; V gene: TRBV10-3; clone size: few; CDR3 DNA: TGTGCCATCCGTCCTAGCGGGGGATGGGGCGAGCAGTACTTC; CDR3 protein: CAIRPSGGWGEQYF
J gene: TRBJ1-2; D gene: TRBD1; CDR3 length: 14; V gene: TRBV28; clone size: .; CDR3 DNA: TGTGCCAGCAGCCGGACGGACAGGATGAATGGCTACACCTTC; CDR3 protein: CASSRTDRMNGYTF
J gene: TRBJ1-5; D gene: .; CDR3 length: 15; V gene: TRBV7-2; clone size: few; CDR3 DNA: TGTGCCAGCAGCTTAGGGGGAGGACGCAATCAGCCCCAGCATTTT; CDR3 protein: CASSLGGGRNQPQHF
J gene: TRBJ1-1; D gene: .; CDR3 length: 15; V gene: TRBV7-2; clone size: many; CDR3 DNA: TGTGCCAGCAGCCGAGCCGGTAACTCGAACACTGAAGCTTTCTTT; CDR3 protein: CASSRAGNSNTEAFF
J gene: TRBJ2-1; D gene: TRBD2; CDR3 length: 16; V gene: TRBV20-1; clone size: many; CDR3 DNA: TGCAGTGCTAGAGACGGGGGACTAGCGGGAGTGGATGAGCAGTTCTTC; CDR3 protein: CSARDGGLAGVDEQFF
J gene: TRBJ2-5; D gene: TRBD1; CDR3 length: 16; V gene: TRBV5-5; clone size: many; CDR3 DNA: TGTGCCAGCAGCTTGGGGACAGGGGGAAATCAAGAGACCCAGTACTTC; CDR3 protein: CASSLGTGGNQETQYF
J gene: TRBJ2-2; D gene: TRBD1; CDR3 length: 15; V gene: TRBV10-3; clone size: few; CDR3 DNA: TGTGCCACCAGTTGGGGAGACAGGGACACCGGGGAGCTGTTTTTT; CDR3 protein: CATSWGDRDTGELFF
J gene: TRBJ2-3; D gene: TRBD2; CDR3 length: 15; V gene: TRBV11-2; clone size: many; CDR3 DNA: TGTGCCAGCAGCTTAGGACTAGCCGGTGCAGATACGCAGTATTTT; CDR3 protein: CASSLGLAGADTQYF
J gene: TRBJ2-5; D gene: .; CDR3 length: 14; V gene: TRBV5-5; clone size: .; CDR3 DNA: TGTGCCAGCAGCCCTCTCGCAGCTCAAGAGACCCAGTACTTC; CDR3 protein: CASSPLAAQETQYF
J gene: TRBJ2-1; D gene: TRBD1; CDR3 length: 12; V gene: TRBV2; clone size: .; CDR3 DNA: TGTGCCAGCACCGGCCGAGGGGGCGAGCAGTTCTTC; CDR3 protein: CASTGRGGEQFF
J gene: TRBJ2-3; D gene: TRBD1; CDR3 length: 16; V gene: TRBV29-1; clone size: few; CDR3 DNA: TGCAGCGCCGTGACCGTACAGGGGGTCCTCACAGATACGCAGTATTTT; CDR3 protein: CSAVTVQGVLTDTQYF
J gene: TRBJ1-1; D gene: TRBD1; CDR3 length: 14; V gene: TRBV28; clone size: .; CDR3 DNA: TGTGCCAGCATCGTTTCCAGGGGGTACACTGAAGCTTTCTTT; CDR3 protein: CASIVSRGYTEAFF
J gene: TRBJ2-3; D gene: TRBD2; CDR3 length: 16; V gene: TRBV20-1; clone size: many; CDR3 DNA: TGCAGTGCCACGATCCCACGGACTAGCGTGGCAGATACGCAGTATTTT; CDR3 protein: CSATIPRTSVADTQYF
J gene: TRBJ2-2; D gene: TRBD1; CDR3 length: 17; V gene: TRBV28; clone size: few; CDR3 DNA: TGTGCCAGCAGTTTATTAGGACAGGCCCCGGGCACCGGGGAGCTGTTTTTT; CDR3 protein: CASSLLGQAPGTGELFF
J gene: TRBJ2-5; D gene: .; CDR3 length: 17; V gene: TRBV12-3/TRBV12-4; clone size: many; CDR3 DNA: TGTGCCAGCAGTTTAGGGTCAGGGGGGCTCCAACAAGAGACCCAGTACTTC; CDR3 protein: CASSLGSGGLQQETQYF
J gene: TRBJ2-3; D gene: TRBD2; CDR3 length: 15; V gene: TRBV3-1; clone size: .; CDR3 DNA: TGTGCCAGCAGCCAAGCCCGCGGGAGGGCAGATACGCAGTATTTT; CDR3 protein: CASSQARGRADTQYF
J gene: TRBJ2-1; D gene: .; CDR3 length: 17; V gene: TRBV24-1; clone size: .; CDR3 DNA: TGTGCCACCAGTGACTCCTTCAATGGGGCAGCTAGCAATGAGCAGTTCTTC; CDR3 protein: CATSDSFNGAASNEQFF
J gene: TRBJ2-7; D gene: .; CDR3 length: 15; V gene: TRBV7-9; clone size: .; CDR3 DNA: TGTGCCAGCAGCTTAGTGCCCGGGCCCCCCTACGAGCAGTACTTC; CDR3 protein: CASSLVPGPPYEQYF
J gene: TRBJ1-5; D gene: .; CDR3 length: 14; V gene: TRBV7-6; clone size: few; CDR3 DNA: TGTGCCAGCAGCTTGAGACTGGATGGGAAGCCCCAGCATTTT; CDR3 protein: CASSLRLDGKPQHF
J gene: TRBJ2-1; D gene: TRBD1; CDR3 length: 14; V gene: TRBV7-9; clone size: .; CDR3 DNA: TGTGCCAGCAGGGCAGGGGGCTCCCCCAATGAGCAGTTCTTC; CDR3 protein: CASRAGGSPNEQFF
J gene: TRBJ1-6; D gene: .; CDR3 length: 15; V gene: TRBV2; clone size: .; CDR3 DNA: TGTGCCAGCACCATCTTTCCCCTGTCTTCTCCACCCCTCCACTTT; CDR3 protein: CASTIFPLSSPPLHF
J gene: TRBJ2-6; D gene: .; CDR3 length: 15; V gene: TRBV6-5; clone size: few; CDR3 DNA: TGTGCCAGCAGTTACAGGGCCGCTGGGGCCAACGTCCTGACTTTC; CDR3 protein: CASSYRAAGANVLTF
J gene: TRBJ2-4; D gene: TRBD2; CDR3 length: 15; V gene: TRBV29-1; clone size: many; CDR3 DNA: TGCAGCGTTGGGCCGGGACTAGCGGGAGGAAACATTCAGTACTTC; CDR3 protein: CSVGPGLAGGNIQYF
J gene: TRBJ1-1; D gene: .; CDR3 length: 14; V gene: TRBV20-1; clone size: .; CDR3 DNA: TGCAGTGCTACCTGGGACAACGGGCCCACTGAAGCTTTCTTT; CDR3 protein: CSATWDNGPTEAFF
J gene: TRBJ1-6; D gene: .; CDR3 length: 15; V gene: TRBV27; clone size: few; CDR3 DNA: TGTGCCAGCAGTTTAGAGTATAGGAATAATTCACCCCTCCACTTT; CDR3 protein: CASSLEYRNNSPLHF
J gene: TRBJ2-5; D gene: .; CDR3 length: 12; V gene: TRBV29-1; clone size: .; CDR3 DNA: TGCAGCGCTCAGGGGATTCAAGAGACCCAGTACTTC; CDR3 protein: CSAQGIQETQYF